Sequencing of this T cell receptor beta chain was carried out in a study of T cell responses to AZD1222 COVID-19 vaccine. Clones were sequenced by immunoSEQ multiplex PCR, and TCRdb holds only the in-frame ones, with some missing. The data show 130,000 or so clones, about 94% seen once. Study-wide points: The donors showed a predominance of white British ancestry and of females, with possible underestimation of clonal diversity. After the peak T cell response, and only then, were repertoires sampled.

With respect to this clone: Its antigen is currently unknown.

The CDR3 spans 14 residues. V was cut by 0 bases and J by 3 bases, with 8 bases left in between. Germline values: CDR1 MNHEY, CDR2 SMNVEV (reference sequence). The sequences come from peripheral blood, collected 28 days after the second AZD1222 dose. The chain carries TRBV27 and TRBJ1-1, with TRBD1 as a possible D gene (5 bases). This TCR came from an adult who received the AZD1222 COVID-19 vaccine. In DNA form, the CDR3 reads TGTGCCAGCAGTTTATCGGGGGTAGACACTGAAGCTTTCTTT. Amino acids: CASSLSGVDTEAFF.